The 18 T cell receptor beta chains reported below all come from one sample, sequenced in a study of cytomegalovirus exposure and HLA in healthy donors. In the PCR, 60 Vbeta and 13 Jbeta primers were used. The data were produced by immunoSEQ multiplex PCR, yet TCRdb's version contains in-frame clones alone and is incomplete. The repertoire holds about 90,000 clones, with over 60% as singletons. The material sequenced was PBMCs. The receptors derive from a woman in her thirties or forties in good health and CMV-seropositive.

The V gene is TRBV6-5, the J gene TRBJ2-2; D is possibly TRBD2 (5 bases). Deletions cut 1 base from V and 0 bases from J, with 9 bases between. The CDR3 length is 16 residues. Germline-derived CDR1 and CDR2 are MNHEY and SVGAGI. The CDR3, as DNA: TGTGCCAGCAGTTACTTCGGGGTTACGAACACCGGGGAGCTGTTTTTT. This translates into CASSYFGVTNTGELFF.

The CDR3 DNA follows: TGTGCCAGCAGTGGATTAAGGGGGTCGCACCAACAGTTCTTC. Translation gives CASSGLRGSHQQFF. The rearrangement joins TRBV27 to TRBJ2-1; D possibly corresponds to TRBD1 (6 bases). The CDR3 has 14 residues. Trimming stripped 5 bases from V and 13 bases from J, with 21 bases between. CDR1 is MNHEY and CDR2 is SMNVEV in the germline V gene (reference sequence).

V gene TRBV19 combines with J gene TRBJ1-1; D gene ambiguous. CDR1 is LNHDA, CDR2 SQIVND, per germline (reference sequence). V shed 3 bases and J shed 1 base, with 9 bases lying between them. This CDR3 spans 14 amino acids. The CDR3 nucleotides read TGTGCCAGTAGTATTCAGTCAGGGAACACTGAAGCTTTCTTT. Encoded protein: CASSIQSGNTEAFF.

The chain joins TRBV23-1 to TRBJ2-5, with 7 bases fitting TRBD1. TRBJ2-7 explains the end of the DNA better; the J call may be wrong. TRBV23-1 is assigned to the ORF class and has an uncertain function. This CDR3 region has 16 residues. The CDR3 DNA is TGCGCCAGCAGTCACCCCCGCAAGGGGGCGCATTACGAGCAGTACTTC. Its translation: CASSHPRKGAHYEQYF.

The chain joins TRBV14 to TRBJ1-3, with TRBD1 matching 8 bases. There are 14 residues in the CDR3. V lost 4 bases, J lost 8 bases, and 7 bases stayed unmatched. CDR1 is SGHDN and CDR2 is FVKESK in the germline V gene. In nucleotides, the CDR3 is TGTGCCAGCAGCCGACAGGGGACCGTGGACACCATATATTTT. It is translated as CASSRQGTVDTIYF.

Written as DNA, the CDR3 is TGTGCCAGCAGCTCCCGGACTAGCGGGAGGCCCATCTACGAGCAGTACTTC. Encoded protein: CASSSRTSGRPIYEQYF. The V and J genes are TRBV7-9 and TRBJ2-7, with 14 nucleotides matching TRBD2. V dropped 4 bases and J dropped 3; count of bases not matched to a gene: 8. CDR1 and CDR2 from the germline V gene are SEHNR and FQNEAQ (reference sequence). The CDR3 covers 17 residues. Supplemented by reference TRBV7-9 and TRBJ2-7, the full variable domain reads DTGVSQNPRHKITKRGQNVTFRCDPISEHNRLYWYRQTLGQGPEFLTYFQNEAQLEKSRLLSDRFSAERPKGSFSTLEIQRTEQGDSAMYLCASSSRTSGRPIYEQYFGPGTRLTVT.

J is TRBJ2-3 and V is TRBV19; TRBD1 agrees at 7 bases. CDR1 is LNHDA and CDR2 is SQIVND in the germline V gene (reference sequence). This CDR3 is built from 15 residues. After removal of 5 bases from V and 3 bases from J, the junction contained 8 bases not matched to a gene. The CDR3 loop is CASSDKTGVTDTQYF. For the CDR3, the DNA is TGTGCCAGTAGTGATAAAACAGGGGTTACAGATACGCAGTATTTT.

This chain joins TRBV27 and TRBJ1-1, with TRBD1 identical over 7 bases. This CDR3 comprises 14 residues. The V and J ends lost 4 bases and 11 bases, in that order; junction bases with no gene match: 13. Germline CDR1 is MNHEY and CDR2 is SMNVEV (reference sequence). CDR3 region: CASSWAGGILGAFF. CDR3 bases: TGTGCCAGCAGTTGGGCAGGGGGTATTTTGGGGGCTTTCTTT.

The chain has TRBV11-3 and TRBJ2-1; unclear D gene. Germline V lookup: CDR1 SGHNT, CDR2 YENEEA. Between the trimmed V and J ends, which lost 0 bases and 5 bases, there was a span of 5 bases. This CDR3 contains 13 residues. CDR3 nucleotides: TGTGCCAGCAGCTTAGAGCGAGACAATGAGCAGTTCTTC. Translating gives CASSLERDNEQFF.

This rearrangement joins TRBV28 to TRBJ1-2; D uncertain. Germline V gene sequence: CDR1 MDHEN, CDR2 SYDVKM. The V gene lost 7 bases and the J gene lost 7 bases, with 10 bases spanning the gap. The CDR3 sequence is 11 residues long. The CDR3 region has the DNA TGTGCCAGCACCCAAGCGTCTGGCTACACCTTC. It specifies CASTQASGYTF.

The chain is built from TRBV7-2 and TRBJ2-3, with 12 bases aligning to TRBD2. The CDR3 has 16 residues. V trimming: 5 bases; J trimming: 4 bases; junction bases outside the gene matches: 7. CDR1 and CDR2 (germline): SGHTA, FQGNSA. The CDR3 spells CASSPRLAGGSDTQYF. The CDR3 nucleotides are TGTGCCAGCAGCCCCCGGCTAGCGGGAGGGTCAGATACGCAGTATTTT.

Concerning this clone: Mismatch with germline at one junction end may stem from a read error. The V and J genes are TRBV7-7 and TRBJ2-7; weak D call: TRBD2 (5 bases). This CDR3 comprises 13 residues. The germline CDR1 and CDR2 sequences are SSHAT and FNYEAQ (reference sequence). The CDR3 DNA reads as TGTGCTAGCAGCGCTGGACTGAACTACGAGCAGTACTTC. Translating it yields CASSAGLNYEQYF.

This clone was detected a few times. The J gene is TRBJ1-2, the V gene TRBV27, with D unclear. Deletions cut 3 bases from V and 5 bases from J, with 16 bases between. CDR3 length: 15 residues. Germline CDR1 and CDR2: MNHEY and SMNVEV (reference sequence). The CDR3 is CASSFLLGSGYGYTF. The CDR3 DNA follows: TGTGCCAGCAGTTTCTTGTTGGGTTCGGGATATGGCTACACCTTC.

The chain links TRBV4-1 to TRBJ2-5, with D perhaps TRBD2 (5 bases). TRBJ2-7 matches the DNA end more closely, so the J call is doubtful. CDR1 and CDR2 from the germline V gene are MGHRA and YSYEKL. The CDR3 contains 14 residues. The CDR3 DNA is TGCGCCAGCAGCCTACTAGACGAATATTCCGAGCAGTACTTC. This translates into CASSLLDEYSEQYF.

This clone was counted between two and nine times. Other DNA sequences from this sample encode an identical CDR3 as well. The J gene is TRBJ1-1, the V gene TRBV11-3, with unresolved D. V gave up 1 base and J gave up 0 bases, with 9 bases separating them. Germline CDR1 reads SGHNT; CDR2 reads YENEEA. This CDR3 spans 15 amino acids. The CDR3 sequence is CASSLAPRVNTEAFF. CDR3 sequence (DNA): TGTGCCAGCAGCTTAGCCCCGAGAGTGAACACTGAAGCTTTCTTT.

This clone was detected once. V gene TRBV11-3 combines with J gene TRBJ1-5, with 9 bases that match TRBD1. The CDR3 consists of 15 residues. With 1 base clipped from V and 4 bases from J, the junction kept 2 bases outside the gene matches. The germline CDR1 and CDR2 sequences are SGHNT and YENEEA. The CDR3 nucleotides are TGTGCCAGCAGCTTAGGCGGGACAGGGAATCAGCCCCAGCATTTT. Its protein product is CASSLGGTGNQPQHF.

This chain uses TRBV11-2 with TRBJ2-7, with D hard to call. CDR3 length equals 12 residues. Per the germline V gene, CDR1 is SGHAT and CDR2 is FQNNGV. Trimming took 7 bases from V and 0 from J, leaving 7 bases between them. The CDR3, as DNA: TGTGCCAGCAACCCAGGCTCCTACGAGCAGTACTTC. Translating it yields CASNPGSYEQYF. The full variable domain, with the rest looked up from reference TRBV11-2 and TRBJ2-7, is EAGVAQSPRYKIIEKRQSVAFWCNPISGHATLYWYQQILGQGPKLLIQFQNNGVVDDSQLPKDRFSAERLKGVDSTLKIQPAKLEDSAVYLCASNPGSYEQYFGPGTRLTVT.

The J gene is TRBJ2-3, the V gene TRBV4-3, with 8 nucleotides matching TRBD1. V dropped 0 bases and J dropped 4; count of bases not matched to a gene: 0. The CDR3 has 14 residues. Germline loops: CDR1 LGHNA, CDR2 YSLEER. CDR3: CASSQDRGPDTQYF. DNA of the CDR3: TGCGCCAGCAGCCAAGACAGGGGGCCAGATACGCAGTATTTT.